This paragraph reports one T cell receptor beta chain. Use of 60 Vbeta and 13 Jbeta primers characterized the PCR. Using immunoSEQ multiplex PCR, the repertoire was profiled, and TCRdb retains in-frame clones only, with some absent. The sample includes around 200,000 clones, under 80% seen only once; the top ten take about 3.2%. This entry comes from a study of cytomegalovirus exposure and HLA in healthy donors. This TCR was sampled from a man aged 35 to 55 in good health and CMV-seronegative. The material sequenced was PBMCs.

CDR3 loop: CASQGMETQYF. The CDR3 DNA reads TGTGCCAGCCAGGGGATGGAGACCCAGTACTTC. V is TRBV2 and J is TRBJ2-5; a weak D match, TRBD1 (6 bases). V lost 8 bases and J 5 bases, leaving 9 bases between the germline ends. This CDR3 has 11 amino acids. Germline CDR1 and CDR2: SNHLY and FYNNEI.